These 22 T cell receptor beta chains originate from one sample sequenced in a study of T cells in Graves' hyperthyroidism and ophthalmopathy. From RNA transcripts, TCR beta CDR3 regions were amplified. The HTBI primer set drove a first-round RT-PCR of the TCR CDR3. TCRdb re-called the multiplex PCR reads with MiXCR, one entry per CDR3 protein. The sample contains about 600,000 distinct CDR3 sequences, 16% of which appear only once. Sequencing used blood. These TCRs come from a woman between 40 and 55 years old with Graves' ophthalmopathy.

This clonotype occurred a few times. This chain links TRBV14 with TRBJ2-7, with D unresolved. The germline V gene encodes CDR1 SGHDN and CDR2 FVKESK. Trimming removed 0 bases from V and 3 bases from J, with 9 bases in between. The CDR3 has 14 residues. The CDR3 nucleotides read TGTGCCAGCAGCCAAGATGAGGCGAGCTACGAGCAGTACTTC. The encoded protein is CASSQDEASYEQYF.

This clonotype was seen only a few times. This rearrangement joins TRBV10-3 to TRBJ2-7; no reliable D call. Germline V CDR1 and CDR2: ENHRY, SYGVKD. V lost 3 bases and J lost 3, with 15 bases in between. The CDR3 spans 15 residues. The CDR3 DNA reads TGTGCCATCAGTGATCGGCCCCAGGCAGGCTACGAGCAGTACTTC. Translating it yields CAISDRPQAGYEQYF.

This clonotype was seen at least ten times. The V and J genes are TRBV2 and TRBJ2-7; 9 positions match TRBD2. Unmatched junction bases numbered 5, after V lost 5 bases and J lost 6 bases. Germline CDR1 is SNHLY and CDR2 is FYNNEI. The CDR3 contains 13 residues. CDR3 nucleotides: TGTGCCAGCAGTCAGGGACTAGCCACCGAGCAGTACTTC. Translated: CASSQGLATEQYF.

The chain combines TRBV29-1 with TRBJ2-7; no clear D gene. Germline loops: CDR1 SQVTM, CDR2 ANQGSEA. The CDR3 consists of 13 residues. V lost 3 bases and J 7 bases, leaving 16 bases between the germline ends. The CDR3 region is CSVDGPELNEQYF. DNA for the CDR3: TGCAGCGTTGATGGTCCAGAACTCAATGAGCAGTACTTC.

The chain employs TRBV28 and TRBJ2-3; TRBD1 matches 9 bases. The J segment lost 2 bases and the V segment lost 4 bases, leaving 13 bases of the junction unmatched. The CDR3 length is 18 residues. Per the germline V gene, CDR1 is MDHEN and CDR2 is SYDVKM. The CDR3 loop is CASSWVVPGQGDTDTQYF. Written as DNA, the CDR3 is TGTGCCAGCAGTTGGGTTGTTCCGGGACAGGGAGACACAGATACGCAGTATTTT.

The chain recombines TRBV4-2 with TRBJ1-2; D not resolved. Germline V gene lookup returns CDR1 LGHNA and CDR2 YNFKEQ. The CDR3 has 14 residues. V shed 2 bases and J shed 5 bases, with 12 bases lying between them. CDR3 bases: TGTGCCAGCAGCCAACTAGGCAGTAGATATGGCTACACCTTC. Its protein is CASSQLGSRYGYTF.

This clonotype has a count of ten or more. The chain is built from TRBV28 and TRBJ2-7, with D possibly matching TRBD1 (5 bases). Germline assignment: CDR1 MDHEN and CDR2 SYDVKM. V lost 6 bases to trimming and J lost 2 bases, with 14 bases between them. The CDR3 contains 14 residues. The CDR3 DNA reads TGTGCCAGCAGACTCGGACACCTAACCTACGAGCAGTACTTC. Its translation: CASRLGHLTYEQYF.

This clonotype was recorded only once. V and J are TRBV3-1 and TRBJ2-1; 11 bases fit TRBD2. Germline-derived CDR1 and CDR2 are LGHDT and YNNKEL (reference sequence). With 5 bases clipped from V and 3 bases from J, the junction kept 6 bases outside the gene matches. The CDR3 spans 16 residues. The CDR3 sequence is CASSKSSGRDYNEQFF. The CDR3 nucleotides read TGTGCCAGCAGCAAAAGTAGCGGGAGGGACTACAATGAGCAGTTCTTC.

This clonotype was counted between two and nine times. The chain carries TRBV20-1 and TRBJ1-6; the match to TRBD1 covers 7 bases. The V and J ends lost 3 bases and 7 bases, in that order; junction bases with no gene match: 9. The CDR3 is 15 amino acids. Germline CDR1 is DFQATT and CDR2 is SNEGSKA (reference sequence). The chain's CDR3 is CSARSTGAGNSPLHF. In nucleotides, the CDR3 is TGCAGTGCTAGGAGCACAGGGGCAGGGAATTCACCCCTCCACTTT.

The V and J genes are TRBV6-5 and TRBJ1-3, with D tentatively TRBD1 (6 bases). V lost 6 bases to trimming and J lost 0 bases, with 12 bases between them. CDR1 MNHEY and CDR2 SVGAGI come from the germline V gene. This CDR3 has 15 residues. The CDR3 DNA follows: TGTGCCAGCAGATACAACAGGGACTCTGGAAACACCATATATTTT. Translated: CASRYNRDSGNTIYF.

A remark on this clonotype: This may arise from a read error, as a much more abundant clone is one base away. The CDR3 DNA reads as TGTGCCAGCAGTGACCCAGCGGGGGGGCGCCACAATGAGCAGTTCTTC. Its translation is CASSDPAGGRHNEQFF. This chain connects TRBV2 to TRBJ2-1, with 10 bases fitting TRBD2. From germline, CDR1 is SNHLY and CDR2 FYNNEI. CDR3 length: 16 residues. Germline trimming cut 3 bases from V and 5 bases from J; bases unmatched to any gene: 7.

This sequence joins TRBV28 and TRBJ1-1, with D perhaps TRBD1 (5 bases). The CDR3 runs 17 residues. Germline V gene sequence: CDR1 MDHEN, CDR2 SYDVKM. V lost 7 bases and J lost 3, with 24 bases in between. The CDR3 sequence is CASTPTWGGRKHTEAFF. CDR3 sequence (DNA): TGTGCCAGCACCCCGACATGGGGCGGGAGAAAGCACACTGAAGCTTTCTTT. Variable domain in full (rest from reference TRBV28 and TRBJ1-1): DVKVTQSSRYLVKRTGEKVFLECVQDMDHENMFWYRQDPGLGLRLIYFSYDVKMKEKGDIPEGYSVSREKKERFSLILESASTNQTSMYLCASTPTWGGRKHTEAFFGQGTRLTVV.

This clonotype showed up many times. V gene TRBV4-1 combines with J gene TRBJ1-1; TRBD1 matches 9 bases. V was pared by 4 bases and J by 2 bases, with 5 bases of the junction left unmatched. The CDR3 consists of 15 residues. CDR1 is MGHRA, CDR2 YSYEKL, per germline. Written as DNA, the CDR3 is TGCGCCAGCAGCCGGGACAGGGTGAGTAACACTGAAGCTTTCTTT. Residues: CASSRDRVSNTEAFF.

This clonotype was picked up many times. The rearrangement joins TRBV2 to TRBJ1-5, with D unresolved. The length of the CDR3 is 15 residues. V lost 2 bases, J lost 4 bases, and 12 bases lay in between. Germline CDR1 reads SNHLY; CDR2 reads FYNNEI. The CDR3 nucleotides read TGTGCCAGCAGTGAATGGCACACGACAAATCAGCCCCAGCATTTT. Translated, it gives CASSEWHTTNQPQHF.

This clonotype was recorded at least ten times. The chain recombines TRBV27 with TRBJ2-6, with 7 bases identical to TRBD1. With V trimmed by 5 bases and J by 0 bases, 4 bases remained unmatched. This CDR3 contains 16 residues. CDR1 is MNHEY and CDR2 is SMNVEV in the germline V gene (reference sequence). As DNA, the CDR3 is TGTGCCAGCAGTCCCGGGACAGCCTCTGGGGCCAACGTCCTGACTTTC. This sequence encodes CASSPGTASGANVLTF.

The chain joins TRBV7-3 to TRBJ2-1, with a tentative D call TRBD1 (6 bases). This CDR3 contains 17 residues. Trimming left V 5 bases short and J 3 bases short, with 20 bases between. Germline V gene data show CDR1 as SGHTA and CDR2 as FQGTGA. CDR3 sequence: CASSPGALQHNYNEQFF. DNA of the CDR3: TGTGCCAGCAGCCCAGGGGCCCTCCAACATAACTACAATGAGCAGTTCTTC.

This chain joins TRBV5-1 and TRBJ2-2; possible D gene TRBD2, 5 bases. CDR1 and CDR2 from the germline V gene are SGHRS and YFSETQ. V was shortened by 4 bases and J by 5 bases, with 15 bases between the two germline ends. The CDR3 sequence is 15 residues long. The CDR3 is CASSMAPTGTGELFF. The CDR3 DNA reads as TGCGCCAGCAGCATGGCTCCTACGGGGACCGGGGAGCTGTTTTTT.

The chain is built from TRBV24-1 and TRBJ2-3; tentatively, D is TRBD1 or TRBD2 (7 bases each). Germline V gene data show CDR1 as KGHDR and CDR2 as SFDVKD. The length of the CDR3 is 17 residues. The V and J ends lost 3 bases and 6 bases respectively, with 21 bases between them. CDR3 region: CATSDPLRGEGGDTQYF. The CDR3 nucleotides read TGTGCCACCAGTGATCCCCTCAGGGGGGAGGGCGGGGATACGCAGTATTTT.

V is TRBV5-5 and J is TRBJ2-7; TRBD1 agrees at 7 bases. Per the germline V gene, CDR1 is SGHKS and CDR2 is YYEKEE (reference sequence). The CDR3 spans 14 residues. V shed 4 bases, J shed 6 bases, and the junction held 10 bases outside the gene matches. CDR3 residues: CASSPGTVCVEQYF. CDR3 in DNA: TGTGCCAGCAGCCCCGGGACAGTGTGCGTCGAGCAGTACTTC.

The rearrangement joins TRBV3-1 to TRBJ2-1; 10 bases map to TRBD1. The length of the CDR3 is 14 residues. Germline V gives CDR1 LGHDT, CDR2 YNNKEL (reference sequence). V lost 0 bases, J lost 15 bases, and 8 bases stayed unmatched. The CDR3, as DNA: TGTGCCAGCAGCCAAGATCTTGCGGGACAGGGGTCGTTCTTC. This sequence encodes CASSQDLAGQGSFF.

The chain is built from TRBV19 and TRBJ1-2; D unclear. Between the trimmed V and J ends, which lost 3 bases and 8 bases, there was a span of 7 bases. The CDR3 loop spans 11 amino acids. The germline CDR1 and CDR2 sequences are LNHDA and SQIVND (reference sequence). The CDR3 is CASSIVGGYTF. For the CDR3, the DNA is TGTGCCAGTAGTATTGTTGGCGGCTACACCTTC.

As regards this clonotype: A much more abundant neighbour one base away suggests this may be a read error. The chain couples TRBV6-1 to TRBJ2-3, with D unclear. Trimming cost V 3 bases and J 6 bases, with 13 bases left between them. CDR1 is MNHNS, CDR2 SASEGT, per germline. The CDR3 covers 14 residues. Written as DNA, the CDR3 is TGTGCCAGCAGTGAGCTCGGAGAAGGTGATACGCAGTATTTT. Protein: CASSELGEGDTQYF.